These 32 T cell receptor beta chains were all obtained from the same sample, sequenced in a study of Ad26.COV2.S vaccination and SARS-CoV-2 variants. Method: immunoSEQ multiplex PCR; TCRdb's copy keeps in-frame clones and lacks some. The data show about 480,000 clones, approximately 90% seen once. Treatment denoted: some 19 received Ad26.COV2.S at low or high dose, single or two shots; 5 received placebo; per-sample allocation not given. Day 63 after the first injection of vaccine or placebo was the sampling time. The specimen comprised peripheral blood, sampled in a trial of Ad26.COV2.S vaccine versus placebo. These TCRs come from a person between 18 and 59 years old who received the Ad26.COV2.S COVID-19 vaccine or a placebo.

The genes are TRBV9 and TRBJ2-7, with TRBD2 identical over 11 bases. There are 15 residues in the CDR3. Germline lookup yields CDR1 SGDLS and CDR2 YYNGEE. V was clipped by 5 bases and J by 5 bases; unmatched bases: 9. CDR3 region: CASSNGALAGDEQYF. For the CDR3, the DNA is TGTGCCAGCAGTAACGGGGCACTAGCGGGAGACGAGCAGTACTTC.

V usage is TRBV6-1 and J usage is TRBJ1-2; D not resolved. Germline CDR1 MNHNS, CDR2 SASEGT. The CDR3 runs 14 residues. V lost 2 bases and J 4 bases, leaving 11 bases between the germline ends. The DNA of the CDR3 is TGTGCCAGCAGTGAAAATTGGCAGAGCTATGGCTACACCTTC. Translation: CASSENWQSYGYTF.

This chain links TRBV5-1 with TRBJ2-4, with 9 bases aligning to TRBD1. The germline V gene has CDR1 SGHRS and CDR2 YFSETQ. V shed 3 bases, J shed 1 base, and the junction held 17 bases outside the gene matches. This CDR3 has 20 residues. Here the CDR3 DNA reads TGCGCCAGCAGCTCCGGGACAGGGAATTTTGGGGCCGGGGCCAAAAACATTCAGTACTTC. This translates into CASSSGTGNFGAGAKNIQYF. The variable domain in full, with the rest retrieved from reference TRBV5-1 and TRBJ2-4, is KAGVTQTPRYLIKTRGQQVTLSCSPISGHRSVSWYQQTPGQGLQFLFEYFSETQRNKGNFPGRFSGRQFSNSRSEMNVSTLELGDSALYLCASSSGTGNFGAGAKNIQYFGAGTRLSVL.

CDR3 nucleotides: TGTGCCAGTAGGAGGACGACTGGAAACACCATATATTTT. Protein product: CASRRTTGNTIYF. The chain links TRBV19 to TRBJ1-3; D remains unclear. The CDR3 spans 13 residues. Germline V lookup: CDR1 LNHDA, CDR2 SQIVND (reference sequence). V lost 6 bases, J lost 2 bases, and 8 bases lay in between.

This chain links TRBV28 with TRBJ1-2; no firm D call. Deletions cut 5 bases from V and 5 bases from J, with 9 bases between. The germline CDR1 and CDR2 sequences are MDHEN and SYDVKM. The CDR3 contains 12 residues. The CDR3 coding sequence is TGTGCCAGCAGTGGAGCCGGGTATGGCTACACCTTC. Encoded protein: CASSGAGYGYTF.

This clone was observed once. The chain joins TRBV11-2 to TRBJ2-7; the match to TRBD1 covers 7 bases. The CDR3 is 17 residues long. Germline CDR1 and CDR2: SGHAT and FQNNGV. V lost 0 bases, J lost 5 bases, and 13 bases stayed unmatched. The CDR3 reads CASSLDLARGYRHEQYF. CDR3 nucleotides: TGTGCCAGCAGCTTAGATCTGGCCAGGGGGTATAGGCACGAGCAGTACTTC.

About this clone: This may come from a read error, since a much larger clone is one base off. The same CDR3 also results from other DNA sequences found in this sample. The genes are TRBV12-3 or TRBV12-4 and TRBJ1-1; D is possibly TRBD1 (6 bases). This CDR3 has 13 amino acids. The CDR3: CASSLAGGGSAFF. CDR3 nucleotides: TGCGCCAGCAGTTTAGCGGGGGGGGGCTCGGCTTTCTTT.

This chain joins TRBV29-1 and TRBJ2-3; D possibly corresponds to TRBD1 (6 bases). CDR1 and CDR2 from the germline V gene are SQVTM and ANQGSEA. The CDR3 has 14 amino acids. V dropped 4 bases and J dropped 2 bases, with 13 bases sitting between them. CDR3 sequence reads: CSVVGQGNTDTQYF. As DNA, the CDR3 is TGCAGCGTTGTGGGGCAGGGGAACACAGATACGCAGTATTTT.

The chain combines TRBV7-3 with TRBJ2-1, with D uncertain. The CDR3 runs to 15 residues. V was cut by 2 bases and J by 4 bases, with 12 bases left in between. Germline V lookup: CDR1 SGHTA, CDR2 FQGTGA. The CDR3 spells CASSLGQSLYNEQFF. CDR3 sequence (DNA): TGTGCCAGCAGCTTAGGCCAGTCCTTATACAATGAGCAGTTCTTC.

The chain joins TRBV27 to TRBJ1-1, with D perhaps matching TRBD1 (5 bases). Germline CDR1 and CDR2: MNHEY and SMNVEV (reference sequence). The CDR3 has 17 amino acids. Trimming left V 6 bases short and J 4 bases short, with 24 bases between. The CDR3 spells CASRGSWWGGSGTEAFF. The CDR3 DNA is TGTGCCAGCAGAGGGTCCTGGTGGGGGGGGTCGGGCACTGAAGCTTTCTTT.

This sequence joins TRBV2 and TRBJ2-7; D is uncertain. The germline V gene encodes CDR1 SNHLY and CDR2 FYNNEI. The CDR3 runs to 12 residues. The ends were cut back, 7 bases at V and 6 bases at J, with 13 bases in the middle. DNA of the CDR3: TGTGCCAGCATAGGTCATAGACTCGAGCAGTACTTC. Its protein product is CASIGHRLEQYF. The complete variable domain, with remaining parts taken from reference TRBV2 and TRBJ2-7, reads EPEVTQTPSHQVTQMGQEVILRCVPISNHLYFYWYRQILGQKVEFLVSFYNNEISEKSEIFDDQFSVERPDGSNFTLKIRSTKLEDSAMYFCASIGHRLEQYFGPGTRLTVT.

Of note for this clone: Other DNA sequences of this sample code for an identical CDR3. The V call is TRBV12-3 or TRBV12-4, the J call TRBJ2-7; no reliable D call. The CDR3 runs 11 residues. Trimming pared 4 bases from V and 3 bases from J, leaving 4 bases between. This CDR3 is CASSSIYEQYF. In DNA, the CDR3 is TGTGCCAGCAGTTCCATCTACGAGCAGTACTTC.

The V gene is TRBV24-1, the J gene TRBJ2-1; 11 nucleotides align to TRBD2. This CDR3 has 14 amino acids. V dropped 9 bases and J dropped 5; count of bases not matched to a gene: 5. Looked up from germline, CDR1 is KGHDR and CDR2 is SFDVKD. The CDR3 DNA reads TGTGCCACCTCAGGGACTAGCGGCCACAATGAGCAGTTCTTC. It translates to CATSGTSGHNEQFF.

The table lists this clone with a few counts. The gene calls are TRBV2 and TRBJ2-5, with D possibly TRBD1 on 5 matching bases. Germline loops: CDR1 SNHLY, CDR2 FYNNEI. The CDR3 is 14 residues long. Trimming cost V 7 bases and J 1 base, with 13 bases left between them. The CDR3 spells CASNPTELQETQYF. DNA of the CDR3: TGTGCCAGCAATCCGACAGAACTCCAAGAGACCCAGTACTTC.

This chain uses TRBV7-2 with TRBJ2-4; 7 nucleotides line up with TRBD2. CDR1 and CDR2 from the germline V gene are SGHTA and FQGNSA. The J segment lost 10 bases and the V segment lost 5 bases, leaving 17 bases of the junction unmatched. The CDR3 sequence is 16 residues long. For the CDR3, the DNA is TGTGCCAGCAGCCCTGTGAGGACTAGTTCAACTACTATTCAGTACTTC. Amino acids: CASSPVRTSSTTIQYF. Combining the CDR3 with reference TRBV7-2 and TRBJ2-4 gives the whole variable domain GAGVSQSPSNKVTEKGKDVELRCDPISGHTALYWYRQSLGQGLEFLIYFQGNSAPDKSGLPSDRFSAERTGGSVSTLTIQRTQQEDSAVYLCASSPVRTSSTTIQYFGAGTRLSVL.

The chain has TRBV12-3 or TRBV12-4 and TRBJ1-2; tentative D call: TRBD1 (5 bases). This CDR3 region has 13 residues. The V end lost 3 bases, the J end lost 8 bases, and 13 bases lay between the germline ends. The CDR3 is CASSFEGSEGYTF. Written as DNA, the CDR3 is TGTGCCAGCAGTTTCGAGGGGTCGGAAGGCTACACCTTC.

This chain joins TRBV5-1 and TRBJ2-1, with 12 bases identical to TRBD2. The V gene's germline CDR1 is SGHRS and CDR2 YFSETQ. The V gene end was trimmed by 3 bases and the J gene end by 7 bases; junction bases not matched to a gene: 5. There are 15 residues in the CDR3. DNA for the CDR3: TGCGCCAGCAGCTCCCTAGCGGGAGGGGGGAATGAGCAGTTCTTC. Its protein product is CASSSLAGGGNEQFF.

CDR3 in amino acids: CASSLERTGGDTQYF. CDR3 nucleotides: TGTGCCAGCAGCCTTGAGCGGACTGGGGGAGATACGCAGTATTTT. The V call is TRBV5-4, the J call TRBJ2-3; D may match TRBD1 or TRBD2 (5 bases each). This CDR3 comprises 15 residues. CDR1 and CDR2 from the germline V gene are SGHNT and YYREEE (reference sequence). Trimming took 4 bases from V and 5 from J, leaving 17 bases between them.

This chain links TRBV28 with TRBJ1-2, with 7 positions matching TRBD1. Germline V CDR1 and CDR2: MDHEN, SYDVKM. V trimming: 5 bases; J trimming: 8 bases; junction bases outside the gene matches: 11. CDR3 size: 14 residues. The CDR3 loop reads CASSPPGRGLGYTF. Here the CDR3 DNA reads TGTGCCAGCAGTCCCCCGGGGAGGGGGCTCGGCTACACCTTC.

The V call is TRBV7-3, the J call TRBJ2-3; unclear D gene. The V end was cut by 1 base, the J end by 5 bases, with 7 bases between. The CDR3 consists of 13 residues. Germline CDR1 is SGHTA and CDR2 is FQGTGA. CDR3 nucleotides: TGTGCCAGCAGCTTAAGCCCCCAAGATACGCAGTATTTT. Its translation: CASSLSPQDTQYF.

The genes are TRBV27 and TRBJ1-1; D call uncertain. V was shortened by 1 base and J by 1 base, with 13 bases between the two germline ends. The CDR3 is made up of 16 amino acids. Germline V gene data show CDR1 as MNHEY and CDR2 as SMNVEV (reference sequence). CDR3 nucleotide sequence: TGTGCCAGCAGTTTATTAGCGGGATACCAGAACACTGAAGCTTTCTTT. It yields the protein CASSLLAGYQNTEAFF.

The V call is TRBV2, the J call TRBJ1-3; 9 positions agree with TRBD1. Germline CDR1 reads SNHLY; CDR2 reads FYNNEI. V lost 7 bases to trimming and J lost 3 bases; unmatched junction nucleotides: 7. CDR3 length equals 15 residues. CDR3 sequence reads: CASTDRGWIGNTIYF. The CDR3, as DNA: TGTGCCAGCACTGACAGGGGGTGGATTGGAAACACCATATATTTT.

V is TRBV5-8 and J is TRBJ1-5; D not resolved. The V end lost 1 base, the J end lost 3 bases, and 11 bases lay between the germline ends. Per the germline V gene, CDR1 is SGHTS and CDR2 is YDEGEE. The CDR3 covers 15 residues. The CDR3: CASSLLADPNQPQHF. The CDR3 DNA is TGTGCCAGCAGCTTGCTGGCGGACCCCAATCAGCCCCAGCATTTT. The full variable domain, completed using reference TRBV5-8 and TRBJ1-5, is EAGVTQSPTHLIKTRGQQATLRCSPISGHTSVYWYQQALGLGLQFLLWYDEGEERNRGNFPPRFSGRQFPNYSSELNVNALELEDSALYLCASSLLADPNQPQHFGDGTRLSIL.

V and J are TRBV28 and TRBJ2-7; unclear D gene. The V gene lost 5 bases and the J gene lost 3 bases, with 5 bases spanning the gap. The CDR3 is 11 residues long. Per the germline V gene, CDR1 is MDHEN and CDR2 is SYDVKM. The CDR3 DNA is TGTGCCAGCAGTAGAGACTACGAGCAGTACTTC. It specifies CASSRDYEQYF.

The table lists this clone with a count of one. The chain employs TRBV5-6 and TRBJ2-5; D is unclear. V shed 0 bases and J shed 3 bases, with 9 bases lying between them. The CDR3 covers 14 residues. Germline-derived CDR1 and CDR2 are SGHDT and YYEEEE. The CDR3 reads CASSLVSAKETQYF. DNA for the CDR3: TGTGCCAGCAGCTTGGTGTCAGCGAAAGAGACCCAGTACTTC.

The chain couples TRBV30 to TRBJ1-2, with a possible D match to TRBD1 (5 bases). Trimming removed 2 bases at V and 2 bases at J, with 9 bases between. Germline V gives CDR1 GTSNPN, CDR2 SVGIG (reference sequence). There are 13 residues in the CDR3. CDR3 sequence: CAWSTGTNYGYTF. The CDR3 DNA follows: TGTGCCTGGAGTACAGGAACCAACTATGGCTACACCTTC.

The CDR3 nucleotides read TGTGCCAGCAGGGCGGGAGCTGGGGCCAACGTCCTGACTTTC. Its translation is CASRAGAGANVLTF. The chain combines TRBV27 with TRBJ2-6; 7 nucleotides align to TRBD2. CDR3 length: 14 residues. Germline loops: CDR1 MNHEY, CDR2 SMNVEV (reference sequence). V dropped 6 bases and J dropped 2; count of bases not matched to a gene: 1.

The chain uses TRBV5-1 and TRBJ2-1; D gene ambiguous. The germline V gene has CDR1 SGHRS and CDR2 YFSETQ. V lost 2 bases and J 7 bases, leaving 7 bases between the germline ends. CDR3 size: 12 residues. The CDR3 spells CASSFSWNEQFF. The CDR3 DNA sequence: TGCGCCAGCAGCTTTTCTTGGAATGAGCAGTTCTTC.

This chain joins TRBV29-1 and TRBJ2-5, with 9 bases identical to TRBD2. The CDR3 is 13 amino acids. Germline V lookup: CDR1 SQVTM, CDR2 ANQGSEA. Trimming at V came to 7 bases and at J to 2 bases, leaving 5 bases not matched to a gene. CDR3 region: CSAMTSGQETQYF. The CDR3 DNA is TGCAGCGCCATGACTAGCGGTCAAGAGACCCAGTACTTC.

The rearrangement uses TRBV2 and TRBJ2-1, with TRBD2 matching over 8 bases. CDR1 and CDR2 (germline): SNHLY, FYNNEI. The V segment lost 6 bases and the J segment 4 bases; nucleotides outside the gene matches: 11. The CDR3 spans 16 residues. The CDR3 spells CASRDSLAERYNEQFF. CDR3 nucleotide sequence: TGTGCCAGCAGGGATTCACTAGCGGAGAGATACAATGAGCAGTTCTTC.

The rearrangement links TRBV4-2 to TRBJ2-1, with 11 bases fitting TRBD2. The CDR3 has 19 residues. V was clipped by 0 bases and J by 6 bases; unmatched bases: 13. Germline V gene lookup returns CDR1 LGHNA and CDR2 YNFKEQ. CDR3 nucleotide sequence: TGTGCCAGCAGCCAAGACGATAGCGGGAGGGCCGACTCTCGCAATGAGCAGTTCTTC. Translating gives CASSQDDSGRADSRNEQFF.

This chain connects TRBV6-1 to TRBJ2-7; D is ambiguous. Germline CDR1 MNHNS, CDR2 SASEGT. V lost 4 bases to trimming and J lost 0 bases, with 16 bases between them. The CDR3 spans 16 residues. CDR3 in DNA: TGTGCCAGCAGTGCCCTCTCTAGGCAGACCTCCTACGAGCAGTACTTC. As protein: CASSALSRQTSYEQYF.